This TCR beta chain is from a study of cytomegalovirus exposure and HLA in healthy donors. General observations from the study: What a later analysis reportedly showed was that an Asian-associated ancestry cluster had fewer N-insertions than the approximately 670-donor mean. Using a false discovery rate of 0.05, a later analysis showed that 15,000 to 20,000 TCR beta sequences were associated with HLA alleles.

Those who donated were healthy bone marrow donors. Vbeta (60) and Jbeta (13) primers were used in the PCR. Measured with immunoSEQ multiplex PCR; TCRdb has only the in-frame clones, and not every one. This sample has approximately 130,000 clones, with more than 70% found just once. In its sample, this clone was seen a few times. Its antigen is unidentified. The CDR3 runs to 14 residues. Germline V gene data show CDR1 as LGHNA and CDR2 as YSLEER. The V end was cut by 0 bases, the J end by 4 bases, with 9 bases between. The source material was PBMCs. This sequence joins TRBV4-3 and TRBJ1-2; possible D gene TRBD1, 6 bases. The origin of this receptor is a male donor in good health and CMV-seronegative. CDR3 sequence: CASSQDRQAYGYTF. CDR3 DNA: TGCGCCAGCAGCCAAGATCGACAGGCCTATGGCTACACCTTC.